This entry is about one T cell receptor (beta chain). The sample belongs to a study of Ad26.COV2.S vaccination and SARS-CoV-2 variants. Stated treatment: 15 to 20 received Ad26.COV2.S at low or high dose, single or two shots; 5 received placebo; per-sample allocation not given. Vaccine and placebo recipients were sampled on day 63 after the first injection. Trimming removed 1 base from V and 0 bases from J; junction bases left unmatched: 9. Germline V gene data show CDR1 as LGHNA and CDR2 as YNFKEQ. This CDR3 contains 18 residues. Assay used: immunoSEQ multiplex PCR; TCRdb lists only in-frame clones, some missing. The sample consists of fewer than 800,000 clones, roughly 90% of them appearing once.

The J gene is TRBJ2-3, the V gene TRBV4-2; 8 bases line up with TRBD2. This clonotype was sampled from a person aged 18 to 65 who received the Ad26.COV2.S COVID-19 vaccine or a placebo. Sequencing used peripheral blood, obtained in a trial of Ad26.COV2.S vaccine versus placebo. The chain's CDR3 is CASSQGSSSGLSTDTQYF. For the CDR3, the DNA is TGTGCCAGCAGCCAAGGGTCTTCTAGCGGGCTAAGCACAGATACGCAGTATTTT.